This TCR beta chain was found in a study of cytomegalovirus exposure and HLA in healthy donors. The CDR3 consists of 14 residues. Germline V gives CDR1 SGDLS, CDR2 YYNGEE. The J segment lost 0 bases and the V segment lost 4 bases, leaving 1 base of the junction unmatched. 13 Jbeta primers and 60 Vbeta primers were used for the PCR. Using immunoSEQ multiplex PCR, the repertoire was profiled, and TCRdb retains in-frame clones only, with some absent. The profile shows under 100,000 clones, roughly 70% of them singletons. The receptor's source is a man aged 40-50 years in good health and CMV-seronegative. The chain employs TRBV9 and TRBJ2-1; 7 bases fit TRBD2. Sequenced: PBMCs. The CDR3 region is CASSRGDSYNEQFF. The CDR3, as DNA: TGTGCCAGCAGCCGGGGGGACTCCTACAATGAGCAGTTCTTC.